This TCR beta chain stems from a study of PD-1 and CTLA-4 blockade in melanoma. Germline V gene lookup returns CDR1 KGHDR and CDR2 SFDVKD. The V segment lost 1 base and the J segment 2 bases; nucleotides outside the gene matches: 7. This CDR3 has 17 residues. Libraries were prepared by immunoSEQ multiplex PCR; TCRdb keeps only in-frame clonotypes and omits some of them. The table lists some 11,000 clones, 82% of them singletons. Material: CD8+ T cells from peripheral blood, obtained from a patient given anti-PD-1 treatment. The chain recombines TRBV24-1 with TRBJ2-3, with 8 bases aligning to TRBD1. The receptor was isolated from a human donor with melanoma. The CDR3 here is CATSDLGTGAFTDTQYF. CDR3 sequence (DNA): TGTGCCACCAGTGATTTAGGGACAGGAGCTTTCACAGATACGCAGTATTTT.